One and the same sample provided the 30 T cell receptor beta chains below, sequenced in a study of T-cell reconstitution after alpha-beta-depleted transplantation in children. Unique molecular identifiers were built into the TCRbeta library. TCRdb re-analysed the PCR reads in MiXCR, keeping a single row per CDR3 protein. This table has under 400,000 distinct CDR3 sequences, over 20% appearing once. The specimen comprised PBMCs, mostly from graft donor cells, sampled 180 days after TCRalphabeta/CD19-depleted stem cell transplant. These receptors were collected from a male patient aged 10 to 17 who had a stem cell transplant for acute lymphoblastic leukemia, so the T cells may come from the graft donor.

There are a few counts of this clonotype. The chain is built from TRBV5-1 and TRBJ1-2, with D maybe TRBD1 (5 bases). This CDR3 is 16 amino acids long. V lost 3 bases and J lost 4, with 19 bases in between. Germline CDR1 reads SGHRS; CDR2 reads YFSETQ. CDR3 nucleotide sequence: TGCGCCAGCAGCTCCTCGACGACAGTGTCAGTCTATGGCTACACCTTC. Its translation: CASSSSTTVSVYGYTF.

The gene calls are TRBV7-9 and TRBJ2-6; perhaps TRBD1 as D (5 bases). This CDR3 contains 17 residues. V shed 0 bases and J shed 1 base, with 10 bases lying between them. Germline CDR1 and CDR2: SEHNR and FQNEAQ (reference sequence). CDR3 residues: CASSLARALSGANVLTF. The CDR3 bases are TGTGCCAGCAGCTTAGCCAGGGCGCTTTCTGGGGCCAACGTCCTGACTTTC.

This clonotype was counted a few times. CDR3 nucleotide sequence: TGTGCCAGCTCACCGGGGACTAGCGGGAGTGGGGAGCAGTTCTTC. Its translation: CASSPGTSGSGEQFF. This rearrangement joins TRBV18 to TRBJ2-1; TRBD2 agrees at 14 bases. Trimming took 3 bases from V and 10 from J; bases not matched to a gene: 5. The CDR3 runs 15 residues. Germline values: CDR1 KGHSH, CDR2 LQKENI.

There are a few counts of this clonotype. The junction differs from germline at one of its ends, possibly a read error. This chain links TRBV12-3 or TRBV12-4 with TRBJ2-5; unclear D gene. The CDR3 loop spans 13 amino acids. This CDR3 reads CASSLAHQGTQYF. The CDR3 coding sequence is TGTGCCAGCAGTTTAGCCCACCAAGGGACCCAGTACTTC.

This clonotype was seen only a few times. The chain combines TRBV12-3 or TRBV12-4 with TRBJ2-3, with D uncertain. The V and J ends lost 4 bases and 0 bases respectively, with 17 bases between them. The CDR3 runs 17 residues. CDR3 DNA sequence: TGTGCCAGCAGTTGGCCGTTTCTCAGCCGAAGCACAGATACGCAGTATTTT. This encodes CASSWPFLSRSTDTQYF.

The sample holds a few counts of this clonotype. V usage is TRBV5-1 and J usage is TRBJ2-7; D is undetermined. CDR1 and CDR2 (germline): SGHRS, YFSETQ. With 4 bases removed from V and 6 bases from J, the gap between germline ends came to 14 bases. The CDR3 loop spans 13 amino acids. The CDR3 reads CASSPLGGFEQYF. The CDR3 bases are TGCGCCAGCAGCCCCCTGGGTGGGTTCGAGCAGTACTTC.

CDR3 bases: TGTGCCAGCAGTACCAACAGGTTCGGGACCCAGCATTTT. Amino acids: CASSTNRFGTQHF. The rearrangement uses TRBV6-1 and TRBJ1-5; possibly TRBD1 for D (5 bases). Germline assignment: CDR1 MNHNS and CDR2 SASEGT. With 5 bases removed from V and 11 bases from J, the gap between germline ends came to 16 bases. The CDR3 spans 13 residues.

This clonotype occurred a few times. The V and J genes are TRBV13 and TRBJ2-1; the D is unclear. Germline values: CDR1 PRHDT, CDR2 FYEKMQ (reference sequence). The CDR3 covers 17 residues. Trimming took 0 bases from V and 7 from J, leaving 19 bases between them. The CDR3: CASSLGLLYKLGNEQFF. CDR3 nucleotide sequence: TGTGCCAGCAGCTTAGGCCTCCTCTACAAACTGGGGAATGAGCAGTTCTTC.

V gene TRBV4-1 combines with J gene TRBJ2-3, with 13 bases identical to TRBD2. The CDR3 sequence is 19 residues long. Germline loops: CDR1 MGHRA, CDR2 YSYEKL. The V and J ends lost 0 bases and 5 bases, in that order; junction bases with no gene match: 11. CDR3 sequence (DNA): TGCGCCAGCAGCCAAGATGGACTAGCGGGAGCTACCTGGAGAGATACGCAGTATTTT. As protein: CASSQDGLAGATWRDTQYF.

CDR3 nucleotides: TGTGCCAGCAGCCTCGGAACCGTCATGAACACTGAAGCTTTCTTT. Translation: CASSLGTVMNTEAFF. This rearrangement joins TRBV3-1 to TRBJ1-1; no clear D gene. The germline gives CDR1 LGHDT, CDR2 YNNKEL (reference sequence). The CDR3 length is 15 residues. The V and J ends lost 4 bases and 0 bases respectively, with 12 bases between them.

A single count supports this clonotype. CDR3 nucleotides: TGTGCCAGCAGCTTCGGGACAGGGGACGAGCAGTACTTC. Protein product: CASSFGTGDEQYF. This chain connects TRBV5-6 to TRBJ2-7, with 10 bases fitting TRBD1. CDR3 length equals 13 residues. Germline assignment: CDR1 SGHDT and CDR2 YYEEEE. After removal of 2 bases from V and 5 bases from J, the junction contained 1 base not matched to a gene.

The chain combines TRBV7-6 with TRBJ2-3; 11 bases line up with TRBD2. Trimming at V came to 5 bases and at J to 6 bases, leaving 7 bases not matched to a gene. Germline-derived CDR1 and CDR2 are SGHVS and FNYEAQ. This CDR3 has 15 amino acids. The CDR3 reads CASSRSGRARDTQYF. The CDR3 DNA is TGTGCCAGCAGCCGTAGCGGGAGGGCCCGGGATACGCAGTATTTT.

This clonotype showed up just a few times. The rearrangement links TRBV11-2 to TRBJ2-3; the match to TRBD1 covers 8 bases. Per germline, CDR1 SGHAT and CDR2 FQNNGV. J gave up 0 bases and V 5 bases, and 7 bases lay outside the gene matches. The CDR3 consists of 16 residues. The chain's CDR3 is CASSRRGLTSTDTQYF. For the CDR3, the DNA is TGTGCCAGCAGCCGCAGGGGGCTGACTAGCACAGATACGCAGTATTTT.

This clonotype was counted between two and nine times. The chain recombines TRBV20-1 with TRBJ2-1; 7 bases are shared with TRBD1. Unmatched junction bases numbered 12, after V lost 3 bases and J lost 7 bases. The CDR3 length is 15 residues. Germline V gene data show CDR1 as DFQATT and CDR2 as SNEGSKA (reference sequence). This chain's CDR3 is CSASSAQGSWNEQFF. CDR3 DNA sequence: TGCAGTGCTAGCTCCGCACAGGGGTCTTGGAATGAGCAGTTCTTC.

This clonotype was found a few times. This chain connects TRBV29-1 to TRBJ2-7; D call uncertain. The CDR3 is made up of 11 amino acids. Looked up from germline, CDR1 is SQVTM and CDR2 is ANQGSEA. The V and J ends lost 3 bases and 3 bases respectively, with 6 bases between them. The CDR3 DNA follows: TGCAGCGTTGATTTTGGCTACGAGCAGTACTTC. It is translated as CSVDFGYEQYF.

The chain links TRBV5-1 to TRBJ1-4; D not certain. The CDR3 runs 15 residues. V was cut by 7 bases and J by 0 bases, with 13 bases left in between. CDR1 and CDR2 (germline): SGHRS, YFSETQ. CDR3 in amino acids: CASRRTVATNEKLFF. The CDR3 DNA follows: TGCGCCAGCCGCCGGACGGTTGCAACTAATGAAAAACTGTTTTTT.

This clonotype was seen a few times. The chain joins TRBV7-9 to TRBJ2-5; D is possibly TRBD2 (6 bases). This CDR3 is built from 11 residues. The germline gives CDR1 SEHNR, CDR2 FQNEAQ (reference sequence). With 6 bases removed from V and 5 bases from J, the gap between germline ends came to 7 bases. The DNA of the CDR3 is TGTGCCAGCAGGGAGGGGGAGACCCAGTACTTC. This gives the protein CASREGETQYF.

In its sample, this clonotype was seen a few times. The chain has TRBV27 and TRBJ2-7, with 9 positions matching TRBD2. This CDR3 has 14 amino acids. Trimming at V came to 5 bases and at J to 3 bases, leaving 5 bases not matched to a gene. Germline V gene sequence: CDR1 MNHEY, CDR2 SMNVEV (reference sequence). The CDR3 sequence: CASSRGAGGYEQYF. In nucleotides, the CDR3 is TGTGCCAGCAGTAGAGGAGCGGGAGGCTACGAGCAGTACTTC.

The chain recombines TRBV5-6 with TRBJ2-7; D might be TRBD2 (5 bases). CDR1 and CDR2 (germline): SGHDT, YYEEEE. CDR3 length: 13 amino acids. The germline V and J ends were trimmed by 1 base and 7 bases, with 12 bases remaining between them. The CDR3 protein is CASSLLGMGEQYF. The CDR3 DNA is TGTGCCAGCAGCTTGCTCGGGATGGGGGAGCAGTACTTC. The full variable domain, in which reference TRBV5-6 and TRBJ2-7 provide the parts outside the CDR3, is DAGVTQSPTHLIKTRGQQVTLRCSPKSGHDTVSWYQQALGQGPQFIFQYYEEEERQRGNFPDRFSGHQFPNYSSELNVNALLLGDSALYLCASSLLGMGEQYFGPGTRLTVT.

The rearrangement links TRBV7-6 to TRBJ2-3, with 7 bases matching TRBD2. This CDR3 contains 13 residues. Germline CDR1 SGHVS, CDR2 FNYEAQ. Germline trimming cut 3 bases from V and 7 bases from J; bases unmatched to any gene: 4. CDR3 sequence: CASSFVGTNTQYF. The CDR3 DNA is TGTGCCAGCAGCTTCGTCGGGACTAATACGCAGTATTTT. Combining the CDR3 with reference TRBV7-6 and TRBJ2-3 gives the whole variable domain GAGVSQSPRYKVTKRGQDVALRCDPISGHVSLYWYRQALGQGPEFLTYFNYEAQQDKSGLPNDRFSAERPEGSISTLTIQRTEQRDSAMYRCASSFVGTNTQYFGPGTRLTVL.

The chain recombines TRBV21-1 with TRBJ2-1; TRBD2 reflects the table's D call only, with no check against the DNA. TRBV21-1 is a listed pseudogene. The CDR3 runs 15 residues. CDR3 amino acids: CASSKEGTSGNEQFF. The CDR3 bases are TGTGCCAGCAGCAAAGAGGGCACTAGCGGCAATGAGCAGTTCTTC.

This clonotype is a singleton in its sample. The rearrangement links TRBV29-1 to TRBJ2-3, with 10 nucleotides matching TRBD2. This CDR3 comprises 14 residues. Unmatched junction bases numbered 6, after V lost 5 bases and J lost 4 bases. Germline-derived CDR1 and CDR2 are SQVTM and ANQGSEA. CDR3 nucleotides: TGCAGCGTTTGGCTAGCGGGAGTTGCAGATACGCAGTATTTT. This translates into CSVWLAGVADTQYF.

As to this clonotype: The junction departs from the called germline gene at one end, perhaps through a read error. The chain uses TRBV5-1 and TRBJ1-1; no definite D call. Per germline, CDR1 SGHRS and CDR2 YFSETQ. This CDR3 has 15 residues. The CDR3 DNA reads TGCGCCAGCAGCTTGGTTGCCTTAATGAACTCTGAAGCTTTCTTT. Amino acid sequence: CASSLVALMNSEAFF.

This clonotype was observed a handful of times. The chain joins TRBV27 to TRBJ1-5; D unresolved. V lost 6 bases to trimming and J lost 4 bases, with 13 bases between them. This CDR3 is 14 amino acids long. CDR1 and CDR2 from the germline V gene are MNHEY and SMNVEV (reference sequence). The CDR3, as DNA: TGTGCCAGCAGCCCAGGAGTTCGAAATCAGCCCCAGCATTTT. This encodes CASSPGVRNQPQHF.

The gene calls are TRBV6-5 and TRBJ1-5; D remains unclear. Germline V lookup: CDR1 MNHEY, CDR2 SVGAGI. The V and J ends lost 4 bases and 3 bases respectively, with 13 bases between them. The CDR3 has 15 residues. CDR3 coding DNA: TGTGCCAGCAGTTCCGTTAGAGGATTCAATCAGCCCCAGCATTTT. Amino acids: CASSSVRGFNQPQHF.

This clonotype was counted only a few times. This rearrangement joins TRBV4-1 to TRBJ2-7, with 9 bases fitting TRBD1. The CDR3 is made up of 15 amino acids. CDR1 is MGHRA and CDR2 is YSYEKL in the germline V gene. V lost 4 bases and J lost 6; bases outside the gene matches: 10. This CDR3 reads CASSLPGQGKGEQYF. The CDR3, as DNA: TGCGCCAGCAGCCTGCCTGGACAGGGGAAGGGCGAGCAGTACTTC.

This chain joins TRBV29-1 and TRBJ2-7; 14 positions match TRBD2. Per germline, CDR1 SQVTM and CDR2 ANQGSEA. The junction had 17 bases not matched to a gene; V was cut back by 7 bases and J by 6 bases. This CDR3 contains 17 residues. CDR3 in DNA: TGCAGCGCCGTCCGGGCGACTAGCGGGAGGGGACTAAGCGAGCAGTACTTC. It translates to CSAVRATSGRGLSEQYF.

This clonotype was counted ten times or more. This chain connects TRBV7-7 to TRBJ2-2; 7 nucleotides line up with TRBD1. The ends lost 2 bases at V and 1 base at J; junction bases unmatched: 10. Germline-derived CDR1 and CDR2 are SSHAT and FNYEAQ (reference sequence). The CDR3 has 18 residues. The CDR3 DNA reads TGTGCCAGCAGCTTATCCGCTTCCAGGGGGTTGAACACCGGGGAGCTGTTTTTT. It encodes CASSLSASRGLNTGELFF.

This clonotype showed up just a few times. The chain links TRBV10-3 to TRBJ2-1, with a tentative D call TRBD1 (6 bases). This CDR3 region has 12 residues. Per germline, CDR1 ENHRY and CDR2 SYGVKD. V lost 8 bases, J lost 7 bases, and 12 bases lay in between. The CDR3 DNA sequence: TGTGCCATCGGCGACAGGATGAATGAGCAGTTCTTC. Its translation: CAIGDRMNEQFF.

This clonotype was counted between two and nine times. The rearrangement uses TRBV7-6 and TRBJ2-1, with 7 bases matching TRBD2. After removal of 1 base from V and 9 bases from J, the junction contained 15 bases not matched to a gene. The CDR3 spans 17 residues. CDR1 and CDR2 from the germline V gene are SGHVS and FNYEAQ. CDR3 sequence reads: CASSLGDEGGRGSEQFF. The CDR3 DNA reads as TGTGCCAGCAGCTTAGGGGATGAGGGAGGGCGAGGAAGTGAGCAGTTCTTC.